This T cell receptor (beta chain) derives from a study of T cells after yellow fever vaccination (dated by TCRdb to between 2018 and 2021). Regarding the research as a whole: The SMART-Seq v4 Ultra Low Input RNA kit was used to prepare libraries from fractions with low cell numbers. To follow T-cell clones before and after primary and booster YFV17D yellow fever vaccination, bulk TCR alpha and beta repertoires were sequenced over time. Two healthy male donors made up the cohort, one aged 18 to 30 years and the other aged 30 to 40 years. Blood was drawn at multiple timepoints before and after primary and secondary immunization, with bulk PBMC replicates and cell subsets isolated.

TCR cDNA was synthesized by 5'RACE template switching, through which a universal primer site and unique molecular identifiers were introduced. Priming for cDNA synthesis came from both the TCR alpha and TCR beta constant segments. Libraries were amplified in two PCR steps, with sample barcodes and sequencing adapters added in the second step. Libraries were sequenced on Illumina HiSeq 2500 (2x100 bp) or NovaSeq (2x150 bp). Per the original workflow: Reads were demultiplexed and collapsed into UMI consensus sequences with MIGEC, and V(D)J alignment was performed with MiXCR. Vaccine-responding clonotypes were defined with edgeR using replicate PBMC samples, requiring FDR below 0.01 and a log2 fold change above 5 up to day 15. Each bulk clonotype was labeled CD4 or CD8 based on which sequenced repertoire, CD4 or CD8, contained the clonotype at higher abundance. Clones were called with MiXCR by TCRdb after fastp trimmed the public reads at Q25, and only in-frame beta chains were retained. Each CDR3 protein gets just one entry, which takes the most common genes and DNA from the rows behind it. What appears here as the V and J calls and clone size reflects TCRdb's work, not the paper's. In all, the sample holds some 120,000 distinct CDR3 sequences, and 7.4% of those were seen once. The ten largest clones capture around 2.6% of the sample.

What this sample's treatment or condition label stands for: live attenuated yellow fever vaccine strain. PBMCs were isolated from peripheral blood using a standard Ficoll-Paque protocol. Dynabeads CD4 and CD8 positive selection kits were used to isolate the CD4 and CD8 T-cell fractions. TriZol was used to extract RNA from bulk PBMCs, from CD4 and CD8 fractions, and from dextramer-positive and dextramer-negative fractions. This clonotype showed up many times. There is no known antigen for this receptor. Germline and junction disagree at one end, which may indicate a read error. Summary of the overall study and its limitations: After the booster, most of the clones that had expanded following primary vaccination were detected again (just under 97% of CD4 and 85% to 90% of CD8), which suggests that memory was broadly maintained. The study included only a couple of donors, which limits how far the findings can be generalized. A small share of clonotypes was detected in both CD4 and CD8 compartments, with the overlap likely arising from convergent recombination. Because abundant contaminating clonotypes from the bulk population could be contained in FACS-sorted repertoires, computational filtering was required. The secondary T-cell response was weaker than the primary response but faster, peaking on day 5 instead of day 15.

The CDR3 has 11 amino acids, counting the end cysteine and phenylalanine. Here the CDR3 DNA is all that survives: 33 bases in frame from base 1. Sequences SGHDT (CDR1) and YYEEEE (CDR2) are obtained from the germline V gene. The sequence derives from a young man who received the YFV17D yellow fever vaccine. The chain joins TRBV5-6 to TRBJ2-7; a stretch of 7 junction bases matches TRBD1. Sequenced material: CD4+ T cells sorted from PBMCs, taken 9 to 10 days after the first yellow fever vaccination. The nucleotide sequence reads as follows: TGTGCCAGCAGCTCCTACGGGACAGACGCTTTC. Its protein product is CASSSYGTDAF. When the CDR3 is completed using the reference TRBV5-6 and TRBJ2-7 genes on either side, the full variable domain is DAGVTQSPTHLIKTRGQQVTLRCSPKSGHDTVSWYQQALGQGPQFIFQYYEEEERQRGNFPDRFSGHQFPNYSSELNVNALLLGDSALYLCASSSYGTDAFGPGTRLTVT.